The 21 T cell receptor beta chains reported below all come from one sample, sequenced in a study of cytomegalovirus exposure and HLA in healthy donors. Both 60 Vbeta primers and 13 Jbeta primers went into the PCR. Some clones are missing from TCRdb's copy, which holds only in-frame ones; the method was immunoSEQ multiplex PCR. The table lists 80,000 to 95,000 clones, nearly 70% of them singletons. The sample comprised PBMCs. The receptors derive from a woman aged 50 to 60 in good health and CMV-seropositive.

The chain has TRBV5-8 and TRBJ2-1; 7 bases map to TRBD2. CDR1 and CDR2 from the germline V gene are SGHTS and YDEGEE. V trimming: 5 bases; J trimming: 5 bases; junction bases outside the gene matches: 7. The CDR3 spans 14 residues. The CDR3 DNA reads as TGTGCCAGCAGAGGGACTAAGGTAAACAATGAGCAGTTCTTC. This sequence encodes CASRGTKVNNEQFF.

The V and J genes are TRBV5-1 and TRBJ2-7; 7 positions match TRBD1. Per the germline V gene, CDR1 is SGHRS and CDR2 is YFSETQ. The junction had 11 bases not matched to a gene; V was cut back by 7 bases and J by 1 base. This CDR3 is built from 15 residues. The CDR3 DNA reads TGCGCCAGCGGCGTAGGGGGCTCCGGTTCCTACGAGCAGTACTTC. This codes for CASGVGGSGSYEQYF.

There are a few counts of this clone. J is TRBJ2-2 and V is TRBV11-3; D is perhaps TRBD1 (5 bases). This CDR3 comprises 12 residues. Looked up from germline, CDR1 is SGHNT and CDR2 is YENEEA. V dropped 6 bases and J dropped 6 bases, with 8 bases sitting between them. Here the CDR3 DNA reads TGTGCCAGCAGGAAGGGGCCCGGGGAGCTGTTTTTT. It translates to CASRKGPGELFF.

The CDR3: CTSSQETSGKDDEQFF. The CDR3 DNA is TGCACCAGCAGCCAAGAAACTAGCGGGAAAGACGATGAGCAGTTCTTC. The rearrangement links TRBV1 to TRBJ2-1; no check of the table's D call, TRBD2, against the DNA was made. TRBV1 is listed as a pseudogene. This CDR3 comprises 16 residues.

In this sample, this clone turned up a few times. The chain recombines TRBV2 with TRBJ1-5, with 11 bases identical to TRBD1. Germline values: CDR1 SNHLY, CDR2 FYNNEI. The CDR3 is 16 amino acids. The trim removed 2 bases at V and 8 bases at J, leaving 8 bases unmatched. As DNA, the CDR3 is TGTGCCAGCAGTGAATACGGACAGGGGGCGCAGGAGCCCCAGCATTTT. The encoded protein is CASSEYGQGAQEPQHF.

The gene calls are TRBV19 and TRBJ1-5, with D perhaps matching TRBD1 (5 bases). V lost 5 bases and J lost 6, with 17 bases in between. Germline loops: CDR1 LNHDA, CDR2 SQIVND (reference sequence). The CDR3 has 15 residues. The CDR3 region has the DNA TGTGCCAGTAGTGTGTCGGGGGAATGGGGTCAGCCCCAGCATTTT. The encoded protein is CASSVSGEWGQPQHF. Full variable domain (remainder filled in from reference TRBV19 and TRBJ1-5): DGGITQSPKYLFRKEGQNVTLSCEQNLNHDAMYWYRQDPGQGLRLIYYSQIVNDFQKGDIAEGYSVSREKKESFPLTVTSAQKNPTAFYLCASSVSGEWGQPQHFGDGTRLSIL.

V usage is TRBV19 and J usage is TRBJ2-1, with 8 bases identical to TRBD2. Germline CDR1 reads LNHDA; CDR2 reads SQIVND (reference sequence). Trimming cost V 2 bases and J 3 bases; bases outside gene matches: 12. The length of the CDR3 is 18 residues. The CDR3 DNA follows: TGTGCCAGTAGTATACAGGGTAGCGGGATTCCGCTCTACAATGAGCAGTTCTTC. This codes for CASSIQGSGIPLYNEQFF. Variable domain in full (rest from reference TRBV19 and TRBJ2-1): DGGITQSPKYLFRKEGQNVTLSCEQNLNHDAMYWYRQDPGQGLRLIYYSQIVNDFQKGDIAEGYSVSREKKESFPLTVTSAQKNPTAFYLCASSIQGSGIPLYNEQFFGPGTRLTVL.

The chain recombines TRBV27 with TRBJ2-1, with 12 bases that match TRBD2. V trimming: 6 bases; J trimming: 6 bases; junction bases outside the gene matches: 9. CDR1 and CDR2 from the germline V gene are MNHEY and SMNVEV (reference sequence). The CDR3 covers 16 residues. CDR3 protein: CASSRRLAGAFNEQFF. CDR3 in DNA: TGTGCCAGCAGCCGAAGACTAGCGGGAGCTTTCAATGAGCAGTTCTTC.

CDR3 region: CASSLVDRETDTQYF. The CDR3 coding sequence is TGTGCCAGCAGCTTGGTCGACAGGGAAACAGATACGCAGTATTTT. The V and J genes are TRBV5-6 and TRBJ2-3; 7 bases fit TRBD1. The length of the CDR3 is 15 residues. J lost 3 bases, V lost 0 bases, and 4 bases had no gene match. Germline CDR1 SGHDT, CDR2 YYEEEE.

The chain couples TRBV7-9 to TRBJ2-2; tentative D call: TRBD2 (6 bases). The germline V gene encodes CDR1 SEHNR and CDR2 FQNEAQ (reference sequence). This CDR3 has 16 amino acids. Trimming stripped 3 bases from V and 7 bases from J, with 18 bases between. CDR3 coding DNA: TGTGCCAGCAGCTTTGAGGACGGGAGACGGGTCGGGGAGCTGTTTTTT. It codes for CASSFEDGRRVGELFF.

The rearrangement joins TRBV30 to TRBJ1-1; maybe TRBD1 (5 bases). The CDR3 consists of 13 residues. Trimming took off 0 bases at V and 6 bases at J, with 11 bases between the two ends. Germline V gene data show CDR1 as GTSNPN and CDR2 as SVGIG (reference sequence). The CDR3 loop is CAWSVSRAAEAFF. The CDR3 bases are TGTGCCTGGAGTGTTTCCAGGGCTGCTGAAGCTTTCTTT.

The CDR3 spells CASSLGGESETQYF. CDR3 nucleotides: TGTGCCAGCAGCCTCGGCGGGGAATCCGAGACCCAGTACTTC. V is TRBV6-5 and J is TRBJ2-5; the D gene is possibly TRBD2 (6 bases). CDR1 and CDR2 from the germline V gene are MNHEY and SVGAGI. V was clipped by 6 bases and J by 5 bases, with 16 bases between them. This CDR3 has 14 amino acids.

This chain links TRBV11-1 with TRBJ2-5; D is possibly TRBD1 (6 bases). Trimming shortened V by 5 bases and J by 4 bases, and 17 bases separated the two germline ends. This CDR3 region has 15 residues. CDR1 SGHAT and CDR2 FQDESV come from the germline V gene (reference sequence). The CDR3 nucleotides read TGTGCCAGCAGCCCAGACGCACAGGGTAGAGAGACCCAGTACTTC. Translating gives CASSPDAQGRETQYF.

DNA for the CDR3: TGTGCCAGCAGTCTACATCGACAGGTGGATACCTACGAGCAGTACTTC. This translates into CASSLHRQVDTYEQYF. The chain joins TRBV27 to TRBJ2-5; possible D gene TRBD1, 6 bases. The DNA end is more similar to TRBJ2-7, so the J call may be wrong. The germline gives CDR1 MNHEY, CDR2 SMNVEV (reference sequence). CDR3 size: 16 residues.

The chain's CDR3 is CASISNEKLFF. The DNA for the CDR3 is TGTGCCAGCATCTCTAATGAAAAACTGTTTTTT. The chain recombines TRBV28 with TRBJ1-4; D is unresolved. The CDR3 loop spans 11 amino acids. The germline gives CDR1 MDHEN, CDR2 SYDVKM. V was trimmed by 7 bases and J by 3 bases, leaving 3 bases between them.

The chain is built from TRBV28 and TRBJ1-2; TRBD1 matches at 8 bases. The germline gives CDR1 MDHEN, CDR2 SYDVKM. CDR3 length: 13 residues. The V gene end was trimmed by 6 bases and the J gene end by 1 base; junction bases not matched to a gene: 1. The CDR3 reads CASRGQGNYGYTF. The CDR3 DNA is TGTGCCAGCAGAGGACAGGGTAACTATGGCTACACCTTC.

Regarding this clone: A junction boundary mismatches the germline segment, possibly from a read error. The chain uses TRBV11-2 and TRBJ2-4; 7 bases are shared with TRBD1. The CDR3 totals 13 residues. CDR1 is SGHAT, CDR2 FQNNGV, per germline. The CDR3 DNA reads TGTGCCAGCAGCTTCACCGAGTCGGGACAGACTCACTTC. Residues: CASSFTESGQTHF.

The CDR3 nucleotides are TGTGCCAGCAGCCAAGCGACAGGGGGCTACACTGAAGCTTTCTTT. Protein: CASSQATGGYTEAFF. The gene calls are TRBV14 and TRBJ1-1; 10 nucleotides align to TRBD1. The ends lost 1 base at V and 3 bases at J; junction bases unmatched: 2. This CDR3 has 15 residues. The germline CDR1 and CDR2 sequences are SGHDN and FVKESK.

The V call is TRBV28, the J call TRBJ2-1, with 7 bases lining up with TRBD2. Trimming at V came to 1 base and at J to 12 bases, leaving 3 bases not matched to a gene. This CDR3 spans 12 amino acids. The germline CDR1 and CDR2 sequences are MDHEN and SYDVKM. CDR3 DNA sequence: TGTGCCAGCAGTTTATTTGGACTAGTGCAGTTCTTC. As protein: CASSLFGLVQFF.

The chain recombines TRBV14 with TRBJ1-6, with D unresolved. Germline CDR1 and CDR2: SGHDN and FVKESK. Deletions cut 6 bases from V and 0 bases from J, with 3 bases between. The length of the CDR3 is 13 residues. CDR3 nucleotide sequence: TGTGCCAGCAGGAGCTCCTATAATTCACCCCTCCACTTT. Translation gives CASRSSYNSPLHF.

This clone was recorded a few times. The V and J genes are TRBV28 and TRBJ1-5; D call uncertain. Trimming pared 7 bases from V and 6 bases from J, leaving 13 bases between. This CDR3 contains 13 residues. Germline V gene lookup returns CDR1 MDHEN and CDR2 SYDVKM. This CDR3 is CASTERRVQPQHF. The CDR3 nucleotides are TGTGCCAGCACCGAGAGGCGGGTTCAGCCCCAGCATTTT.